This T cell receptor beta chain was sequenced during a study of blood T cell repertoires in COVID-19. About the research overall: Acute and convalescent COVID-19 specimens originated in the United States, Italy and Spain. PBMCs, B-cell-depleted T cells, or T cells provided the cDNA or gDNA that made up the material.

Per the original data handling: Amplified reference gene primers provided the basis for estimating nucleated cell counts. Sequencing was performed with immunoSEQ multiplex PCR; in TCRdb, only in-frame clones are kept and a portion is missing. V and J calls and clone size are copied from that table; D and trimming were computed from the DNA. The sample has 270,000 or so clones, around 81% seen once; the top ten hold around 3%. The germline CDR1 and CDR2 sequences are SGHTA and FQGTGA. With V trimmed by 1 base and J by 5 bases, 5 bases remained unmatched. The CDR3 loop spans 15 amino acids. Sequencing input: peripheral blood. J is TRBJ2-5 and V is TRBV7-3, with 9 bases that match TRBD2. The source is a woman in her fifties or sixties with active or convalescent COVID-19. The DNA of the CDR3 is TGTGCCAGCAGCTTAAGCGCGGGGGGGTACGAGACCCAGTACTTC. It specifies CASSLSAGGYETQYF.